This is a list of T cell receptor beta chains from one sample in a study of radiotherapy plus CTLA-4 blockade in lung cancer. Generated by immunoSEQ multiplex PCR, the TCRdb table keeps only in-frame clones and is missing some. The repertoire consists of about 50,000 clones, with 73% occurring once and the leading ten covering about 3.8%. The material was peripheral blood, obtained from a patient treated with radiotherapy plus ipilimumab. These receptors came from a human donor with non-small cell lung cancer who had a complete response to radiotherapy plus ipilimumab. Each CDR3 is given with its conserved first and last residue. A D gene is named only where the DNA matches it firmly. Some rows have no size entry. The others give once, few or many, or a class for an expanded clone.

CATADSRKFTEQFF | . | . | TRBV15
CASSPRTGGSYGYTF | TRBD1 | . | TRBV6-5
CASSSRGQNPYEQYF | . | once | TRBV7-9
CASSLGDRGEAFF | TRBD1 | . | TRBV5-1
CASSQEQGDGYTF | . | few | TRBV18
CASSGTRTTDTQYF | . | . | TRBV2
CASRTWTSGDNEQFF | TRBD2 | . | TRBV2
CATSRDRDRDRGVAFF | TRBD1 | . | TRBV15
CASSQQVAEAKNIQYF | . | few | TRBV7-9
CASSAISGSLGVQFF | TRBD2 | . | TRBV28
CASSAAGTSVTEQYF | TRBD2 | . | TRBV5-1
CASSLLAGAYNEQFF | TRBD2 | once | TRBV6-4
CASSFVGSLAKNIQYF | . | once | TRBV28
CASRDTGSYNEQFF | . | . | TRBV6-1
CASKEGQGLSGQYF | TRBD1 | . | TRBV2
CASSHLGQGENSPLHF | TRBD1 | once | TRBV4-1
CASSQGDLRDTNQPQHF | . | . | TRBV4-1
CASSAFPNSGNTIYF | . | . | TRBV2